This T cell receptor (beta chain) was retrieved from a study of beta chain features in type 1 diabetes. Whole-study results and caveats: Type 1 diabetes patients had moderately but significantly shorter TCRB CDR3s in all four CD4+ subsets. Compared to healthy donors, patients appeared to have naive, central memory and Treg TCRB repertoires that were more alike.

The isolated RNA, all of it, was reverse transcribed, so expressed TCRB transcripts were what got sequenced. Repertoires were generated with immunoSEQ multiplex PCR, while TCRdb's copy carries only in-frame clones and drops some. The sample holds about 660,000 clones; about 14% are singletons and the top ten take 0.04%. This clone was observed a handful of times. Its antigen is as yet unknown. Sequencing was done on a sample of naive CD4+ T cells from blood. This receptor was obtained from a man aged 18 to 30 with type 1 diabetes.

The CDR3 loop reads CASSPGTILYEQYF. DNA of the CDR3: TGTGCCAGCAGCCCCGGGACAATACTTTACGAGCAGTACTTC. This chain connects TRBV28 to TRBJ2-7, with a possible D match to TRBD1 (6 bases). The germline V gene encodes CDR1 MDHEN and CDR2 SYDVKM. Trimming left V 6 bases short and J 4 bases short, with 16 bases between. This CDR3 is built from 14 residues. Using reference TRBV28 and TRBJ2-7 for the parts outside the CDR3, the full variable domain is DVKVTQSSRYLVKRTGEKVFLECVQDMDHENMFWYRQDPGLGLRLIYFSYDVKMKEKGDIPEGYSVSREKKERFSLILESASTNQTSMYLCASSPGTILYEQYFGPGTRLTVT.